This TCR beta chain was profiled in a study of PD-1 blockade in classical Hodgkin lymphoma. Study at large: Patients got intravenous nivolumab 3 mg/kg every 2 weeks. The study's findings and limits: Factors driving the repertoire differences, possibly disease activity or prior therapy, remain undefined.

Method: immunoSEQ multiplex PCR; TCRdb's copy keeps in-frame clones and lacks some. The sample comprises fewer than 50,000 clones, roughly nine tenths of which are singletons, and 4.5% to 6.5% rests with the top ten. As concerns this clone: The antigen remains unidentified.

The CDR3 contains 15 residues. Germline CDR1 and CDR2: MNHNY and SVGAGI (reference sequence). J gave up 10 bases and V 10 bases, and 14 bases lay outside the gene matches. Brentuximab vedotin exposure varied among the patients, all of whom had relapsed after autologous stem cell transplantation. The TCR sequence derives from a human donor with classical Hodgkin lymphoma. This material consisted of peripheral blood mononuclear cells (PBMCs), taken before the second cycle of nivolumab. This chain links TRBV6-6 with TRBJ1-4; TRBD1 matches at 11 bases. The CDR3 reads CAIGLRTGQGVKLFF. The CDR3 DNA reads as TGTGCCATAGGCCTACGGACGGGACAGGGGGTAAAACTGTTTTTT.